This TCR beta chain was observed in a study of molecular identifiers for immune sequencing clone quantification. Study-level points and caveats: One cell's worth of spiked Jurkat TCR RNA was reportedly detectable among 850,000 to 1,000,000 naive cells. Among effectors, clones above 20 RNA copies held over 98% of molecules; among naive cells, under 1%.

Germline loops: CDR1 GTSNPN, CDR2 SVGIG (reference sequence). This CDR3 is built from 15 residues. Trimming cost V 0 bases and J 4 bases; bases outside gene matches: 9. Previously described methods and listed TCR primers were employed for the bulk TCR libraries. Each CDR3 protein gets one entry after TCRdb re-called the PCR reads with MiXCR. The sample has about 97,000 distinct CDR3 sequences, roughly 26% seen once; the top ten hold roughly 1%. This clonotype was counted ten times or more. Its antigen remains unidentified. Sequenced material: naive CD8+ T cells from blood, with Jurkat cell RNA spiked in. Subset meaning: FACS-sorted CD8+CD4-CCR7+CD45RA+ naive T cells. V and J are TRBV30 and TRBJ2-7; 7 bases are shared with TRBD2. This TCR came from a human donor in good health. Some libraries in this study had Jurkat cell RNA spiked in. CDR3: CAWSVGDAGAYEQYF. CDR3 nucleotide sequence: TGTGCCTGGAGTGTCGGGGACGCGGGAGCGTACGAGCAGTACTTC.